These 21 T cell receptor beta chains share one sample of origin, sequenced in a study of blood T cells in healthy people across ages. Through a sample-barcoded 5' primer and a J-beta primer mix, a second PCR was run for about 7 to 12 cycles. Via MiXCR, TCRdb re-called the 5' RACE reads, giving one row per CDR3 protein. The repertoire holds 1,300,000 or so distinct CDR3 sequences, 59% seen once, with over 5.5% in the top ten. Sequencing input: blood. The receptors originated from a man aged 18 to 30 in good health.

This clonotype was picked up a small number of times. The chain has TRBV6-6 and TRBJ1-2, with D perhaps matching TRBD1 (5 bases). V was clipped by 0 bases and J by 3 bases, with 11 bases between them. This CDR3 has 15 amino acids. Germline CDR1 is MNHNY and CDR2 is SVGAGI (reference sequence). The CDR3 region is CASSYSNARDYGYTF. DNA for the CDR3: TGTGCCAGCAGTTACTCGAATGCCAGGGACTATGGCTACACCTTC.

J is TRBJ2-3 and V is TRBV27, with D perhaps matching TRBD1 or TRBD2 (5 bases each). The CDR3 covers 14 residues. Trimming shortened V by 7 bases and J by 6 bases, and 17 bases separated the two germline ends. Germline CDR1 is MNHEY and CDR2 is SMNVEV (reference sequence). Here the CDR3 reads CASKWGLKIDTQYF. The CDR3 DNA sequence: TGTGCCAGCAAATGGGGGTTAAAGATCGATACGCAGTATTTT.

The genes are TRBV7-9 and TRBJ2-3; D may be TRBD1 (6 bases). The CDR3 loop spans 16 amino acids. V was pared by 6 bases and J by 0 bases, with 16 bases between. CDR1 is SEHNR and CDR2 is FQNEAQ in the germline V gene (reference sequence). The CDR3 region is CASSPITGYSTDTQYF. CDR3 DNA: TGTGCCAGCAGTCCCATCACAGGGTACAGCACAGATACGCAGTATTTT.

CDR3 in DNA: TGTGCCAGCAGTCCCGCCACCAACCGACGGGAGTGGTGGCCCCAGCATTTT. Amino acid sequence: CASSPATNRREWWPQHF. This rearrangement joins TRBV12-3 or TRBV12-4 to TRBJ1-5, with D hard to call. CDR3 length: 17 residues. Trimming stripped 5 bases from V and 9 bases from J, with 26 bases between.

This clonotype has more than one count but fewer than ten. The chain couples TRBV5-1 to TRBJ2-5, with D unclear. The V end was cut by 7 bases, the J end by 5 bases, with 12 bases between. The CDR3 covers 12 residues. The germline V gene has CDR1 SGHRS and CDR2 YFSETQ. The CDR3 reads CASGLPGETQYF. The CDR3 DNA follows: TGCGCCAGCGGGCTGCCAGGCGAGACCCAGTACTTC.

The V gene is TRBV6-5, the J gene TRBJ1-2; no clear D. Germline CDR1 is MNHEY and CDR2 is SVGAGI. CDR3 length: 13 residues. V was shortened by 0 bases and J by 0 bases, with 2 bases between the two germline ends. Written as DNA, the CDR3 is TGTGCCAGCAGTTACTCAGCTAACTATGGCTACACCTTC. Translating gives CASSYSANYGYTF.

CDR3 nucleotides: TGCGCCAGCAGTGACCCTTGGTACCAAGAGACCCAGTACTTC. It yields the protein CASSDPWYQETQYF. This chain joins TRBV10-2 and TRBJ2-5, with D uncertain. The CDR3 covers 14 residues. Germline CDR1 is WSHSY and CDR2 is SAAADI. The ends were cut back, 3 bases at V and 0 bases at J, with 8 bases in the middle.

This clonotype has a handful of counts. The chain carries TRBV10-3 and TRBJ1-6; D possibly corresponds to TRBD1 (5 bases). Germline CDR1 ENHRY, CDR2 SYGVKD. Trimming took off 1 base at V and 4 bases at J, with 14 bases between the two ends. This CDR3 comprises 17 residues. CDR3 in DNA: TGTGCCATCAGTGAGTTCTCGGGGGAAGAGTATAATTCACCCCTCCACTTT. Translation: CAISEFSGEEYNSPLHF.

Only a few counts were recorded for this clonotype. The CDR3 DNA reads as TGTGCCAGCAGTACGAGGGACGTTAACTATGGCTACACCTTC. Encoded protein: CASSTRDVNYGYTF. The rearrangement links TRBV28 to TRBJ1-2; the D gene is possibly TRBD1 (5 bases). CDR1 and CDR2 (germline): MDHEN, SYDVKM. The CDR3 covers 14 residues. Trimming left V 5 bases short and J 1 base short, with 11 bases between.

This clonotype appeared a few times. The rearrangement joins TRBV5-1 to TRBJ1-2; D gene ambiguous. Looked up from germline, CDR1 is SGHRS and CDR2 is YFSETQ. With 2 bases removed from V and 1 base from J, the gap between germline ends came to 9 bases. The CDR3 has 14 amino acids. Here the CDR3 reads CASSFATNNYGYTF. The CDR3 nucleotides are TGCGCCAGCAGCTTCGCGACAAATAACTATGGCTACACCTTC.

Here the CDR3 reads CASSLAGGSSEQYF. The CDR3 DNA reads TGTGCCAGCAGTTTAGCCGGCGGGAGCTCTGAGCAGTACTTC. The chain links TRBV12-3 or TRBV12-4 to TRBJ2-7; the match to TRBD2 covers 7 bases. There are 14 residues in the CDR3. V gave up 0 bases and J gave up 7 bases; unmatched junction bases: 6.

This sequence joins TRBV2 and TRBJ2-1; a possible D gene is TRBD1 (6 bases). The CDR3 has 11 residues. Germline CDR1 is SNHLY and CDR2 is FYNNEI. Deletions cut 9 bases from V and 8 bases from J, with 11 bases between. CDR3 nucleotides: TGTGCCAGTCTACAGGGCCATGAGCAGTTCTTC. Residues: CASLQGHEQFF.

The rearrangement links TRBV10-3 to TRBJ2-1, with D tentatively TRBD2 (5 bases). The V end lost 6 bases, the J end lost 1 base, and 22 bases lay between the germline ends. This CDR3 contains 18 residues. The germline CDR1 and CDR2 sequences are ENHRY and SYGVKD. Here the CDR3 reads CAIRVERSPYLSYNEQFF. CDR3 nucleotide sequence: TGTGCCATCAGGGTTGAGCGGAGCCCCTACCTTTCCTACAATGAGCAGTTCTTC.

The chain links TRBV20-1 to TRBJ2-5; TRBD2 aligns across 12 bases. V trimming: 3 bases; J trimming: 4 bases; junction bases outside the gene matches: 6. This CDR3 has 15 amino acids. The V gene's germline CDR1 is DFQATT and CDR2 SNEGSKA (reference sequence). The CDR3 loop is CSASRSSGGAETQYF. CDR3 nucleotides: TGCAGTGCTAGCCGTTCTAGCGGGGGGGCAGAGACCCAGTACTTC.

This rearrangement joins TRBV7-2 to TRBJ2-4, with D perhaps given as TRBD1 or TRBD2 (5 bases each). Germline CDR1 reads SGHTA; CDR2 reads FQGNSA. The germline V and J ends were trimmed by 5 bases and 11 bases, with 13 bases remaining between them. The CDR3 spans 12 residues. This CDR3 reads CASSLNQGLQYF. The CDR3 nucleotides read TGTGCCAGCAGCCTTAACCAGGGACTTCAGTACTTC. Full variable domain (rest looked up from reference TRBV7-2 and TRBJ2-4): GAGVSQSPSNKVTEKGKDVELRCDPISGHTALYWYRQSLGQGLEFLIYFQGNSAPDKSGLPSDRFSAERTGGSVSTLTIQRTQQEDSAVYLCASSLNQGLQYFGAGTRLSVL.

This clonotype came up a few times. The chain uses TRBV6-6 and TRBJ1-4; the D is unclear. The CDR3 runs 15 residues. The germline V gene encodes CDR1 MNHNY and CDR2 SVGAGI (reference sequence). V gave up 5 bases and J gave up 4 bases, with 14 bases separating them. CDR3 amino acids: CASSVDGGSNEKLFF. CDR3 nucleotides: TGTGCCAGCAGTGTGGACGGAGGGAGTAATGAAAAACTGTTTTTT.

With respect to this clonotype: Since the CDR3 does not end with the conserved phenylalanine or tryptophan, this likely comes from a read error. The V and J genes are TRBV7-2 and TRBJ2-5; 8 bases align to TRBD1. Germline V gene data show CDR1 as SGHTA and CDR2 as FQGNSA. CDR3 size: 15 residues. Trimming cost V 3 bases and J 5 bases; bases outside gene matches: 8. For the CDR3, the DNA is TGTGCCAGCAGCTTCCCCAGGGGGCCAATGGAGACCCAGTACGTC. This encodes CASSFPRGPMETQYV.

The rearrangement joins TRBV6-1 to TRBJ2-3; TRBD1 might be the D (5 bases). V dropped 5 bases and J dropped 0 bases, with 12 bases sitting between them. The CDR3 spans 15 residues. Germline V gene data show CDR1 as MNHNS and CDR2 as SASEGT. The CDR3 region has the DNA TGTGCCAGCAGTACGGTGGGGCCGAGCACAGATACGCAGTATTTT. Translated: CASSTVGPSTDTQYF.

The rearrangement uses TRBV6-2 or TRBV6-3 and TRBJ2-5; D gene ambiguous. V lost 2 bases to trimming and J lost 3 bases, with 13 bases between them. The CDR3 contains 15 residues. Germline V CDR1 and CDR2: MNHEY, SVGEGT. CDR3 region: CASSYRAPPEETQYF. CDR3 DNA: TGTGCCAGCAGTTACCGGGCACCGCCAGAAGAGACCCAGTACTTC.

The chain combines TRBV7-2 with TRBJ1-4, with a possible D match to TRBD1 (6 bases). V lost 7 bases and J lost 8, with 14 bases in between. This CDR3 spans 13 amino acids. From germline, CDR1 is SGHTA and CDR2 FQGNSA. The CDR3 here is CASNGGRGEKLFF. The CDR3 DNA follows: TGTGCCAGCAACGGGGGGCGCGGGGAAAAACTGTTTTTT.

The rearrangement joins TRBV13 to TRBJ1-1, with a possible D match to TRBD1 (6 bases). The V end was cut by 5 bases, the J end by 11 bases, with 15 bases between. Per germline, CDR1 PRHDT and CDR2 FYEKMQ (reference sequence). The CDR3 sequence is 12 residues long. The CDR3 loop is CASSPVGAWAFF. For the CDR3, the DNA is TGTGCCAGCAGCCCAGTGGGGGCCTGGGCTTTCTTT.